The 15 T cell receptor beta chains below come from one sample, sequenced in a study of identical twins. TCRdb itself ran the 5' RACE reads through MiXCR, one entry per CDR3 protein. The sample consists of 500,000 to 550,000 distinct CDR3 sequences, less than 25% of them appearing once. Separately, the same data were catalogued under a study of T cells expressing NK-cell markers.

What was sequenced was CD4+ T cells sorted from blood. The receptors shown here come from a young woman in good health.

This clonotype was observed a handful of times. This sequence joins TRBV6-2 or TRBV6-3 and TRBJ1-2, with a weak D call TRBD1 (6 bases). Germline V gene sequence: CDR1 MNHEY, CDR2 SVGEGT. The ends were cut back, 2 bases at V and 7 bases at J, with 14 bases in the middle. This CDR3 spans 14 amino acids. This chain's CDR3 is CASSYGGLASGYTF. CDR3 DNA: TGTGCCAGCAGTTACGGGGGGCTCGCGTCTGGCTACACCTTC.

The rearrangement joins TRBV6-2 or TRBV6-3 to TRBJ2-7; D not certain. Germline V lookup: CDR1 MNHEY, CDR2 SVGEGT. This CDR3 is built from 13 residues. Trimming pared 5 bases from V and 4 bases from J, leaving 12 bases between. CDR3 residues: CASSRSLSYEQYF. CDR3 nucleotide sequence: TGTGCCAGCAGTCGGAGCTTGAGTTACGAGCAGTACTTC.

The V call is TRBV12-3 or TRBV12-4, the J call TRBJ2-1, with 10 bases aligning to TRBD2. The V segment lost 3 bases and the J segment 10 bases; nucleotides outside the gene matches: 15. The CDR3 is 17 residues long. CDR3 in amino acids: CASSFLLKAGGRWEQFF. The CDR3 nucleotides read TGTGCCAGCAGTTTTCTCCTCAAAGCGGGGGGGCGATGGGAGCAGTTCTTC.

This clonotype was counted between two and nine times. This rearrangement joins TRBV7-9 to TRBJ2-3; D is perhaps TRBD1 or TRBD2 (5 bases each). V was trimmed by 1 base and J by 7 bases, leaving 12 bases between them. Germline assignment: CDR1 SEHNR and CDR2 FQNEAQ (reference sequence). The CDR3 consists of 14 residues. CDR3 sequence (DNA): TGTGCCAGCAGCTTAGGGGGACCGCCGAATACGCAGTATTTT. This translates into CASSLGGPPNTQYF.

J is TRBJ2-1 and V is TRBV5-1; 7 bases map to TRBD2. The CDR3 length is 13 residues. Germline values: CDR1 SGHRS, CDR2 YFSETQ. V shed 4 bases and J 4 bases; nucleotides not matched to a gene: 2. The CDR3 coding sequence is TGCGCCAGCAGCCGTAGCGGGTACAATGAGCAGTTCTTC. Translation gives CASSRSGYNEQFF.

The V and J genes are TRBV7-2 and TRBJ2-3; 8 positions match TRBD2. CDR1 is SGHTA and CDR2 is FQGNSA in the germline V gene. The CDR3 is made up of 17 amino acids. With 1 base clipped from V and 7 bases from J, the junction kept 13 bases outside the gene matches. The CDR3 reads CASSLGPAASGLNTQYF. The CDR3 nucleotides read TGTGCCAGCAGCTTAGGCCCTGCGGCTAGCGGGTTGAATACGCAGTATTTT.

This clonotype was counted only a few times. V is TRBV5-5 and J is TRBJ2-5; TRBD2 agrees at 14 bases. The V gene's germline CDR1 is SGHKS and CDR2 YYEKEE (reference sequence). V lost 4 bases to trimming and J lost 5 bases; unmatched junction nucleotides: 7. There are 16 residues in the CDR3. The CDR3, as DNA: TGTGCCAGCAGCCCAAAGACTAGCGGGAGGGCCGAGACCCAGTACTTC. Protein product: CASSPKTSGRAETQYF.

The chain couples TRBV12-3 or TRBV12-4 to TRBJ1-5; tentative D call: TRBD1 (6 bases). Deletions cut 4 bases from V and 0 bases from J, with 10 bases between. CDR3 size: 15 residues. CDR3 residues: CASSSQGDSNQPQHF. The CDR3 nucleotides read TGTGCCAGCAGTTCACAGGGCGATAGCAATCAGCCCCAGCATTTT.

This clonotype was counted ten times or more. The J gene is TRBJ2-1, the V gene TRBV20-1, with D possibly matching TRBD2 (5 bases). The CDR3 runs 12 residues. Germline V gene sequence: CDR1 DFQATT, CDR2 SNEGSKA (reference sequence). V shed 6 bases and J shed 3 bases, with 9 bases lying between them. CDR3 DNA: TGCAGTGCCCCCCGGGGCTACAATGAGCAGTTCTTC. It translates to CSAPRGYNEQFF.

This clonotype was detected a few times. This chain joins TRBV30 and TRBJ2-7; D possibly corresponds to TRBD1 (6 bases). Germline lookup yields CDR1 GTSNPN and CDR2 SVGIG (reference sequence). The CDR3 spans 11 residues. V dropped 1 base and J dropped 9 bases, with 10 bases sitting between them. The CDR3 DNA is TGTGCCTGGAGTGCTCTGACAGGGCAGTACTTC. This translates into CAWSALTGQYF.

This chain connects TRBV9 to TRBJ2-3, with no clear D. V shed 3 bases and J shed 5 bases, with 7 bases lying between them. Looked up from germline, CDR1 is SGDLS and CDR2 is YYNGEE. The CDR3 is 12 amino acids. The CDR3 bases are TGTGCCAGCAGCGCTAAAGAAGATACGCAGTATTTT. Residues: CASSAKEDTQYF.

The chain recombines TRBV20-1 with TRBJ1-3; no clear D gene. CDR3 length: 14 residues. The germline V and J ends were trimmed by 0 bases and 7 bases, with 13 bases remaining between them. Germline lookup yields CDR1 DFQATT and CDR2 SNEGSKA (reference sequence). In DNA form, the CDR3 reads TGCAGTGCTAGAGACCCCGTTCGTCCGAACACCATATATTTT. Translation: CSARDPVRPNTIYF.

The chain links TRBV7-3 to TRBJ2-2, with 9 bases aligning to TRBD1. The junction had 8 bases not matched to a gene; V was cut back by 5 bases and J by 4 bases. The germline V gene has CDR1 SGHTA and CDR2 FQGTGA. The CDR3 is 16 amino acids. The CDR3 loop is CASSTHRGPSTGELFF. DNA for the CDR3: TGTGCCAGCAGCACCCACAGGGGGCCGAGCACCGGGGAGCTGTTTTTT. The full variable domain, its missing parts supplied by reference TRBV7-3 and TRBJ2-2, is GAGVSQTPSNKVTEKGKYVELRCDPISGHTALYWYRQSLGQGPEFLIYFQGTGAADDSGLPNDRFFAVRPEGSVSTLKIQRTERGDSAVYLCASSTHRGPSTGELFFGEGSRLTVL.

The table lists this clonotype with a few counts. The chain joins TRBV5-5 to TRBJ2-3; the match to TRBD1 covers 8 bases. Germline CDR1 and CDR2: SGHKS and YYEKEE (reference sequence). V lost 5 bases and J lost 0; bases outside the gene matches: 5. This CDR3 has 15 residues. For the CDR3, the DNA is TGTGCCAGCAGACGACAGGGGTCGAGCACAGATACGCAGTATTTT. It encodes CASRRQGSSTDTQYF.

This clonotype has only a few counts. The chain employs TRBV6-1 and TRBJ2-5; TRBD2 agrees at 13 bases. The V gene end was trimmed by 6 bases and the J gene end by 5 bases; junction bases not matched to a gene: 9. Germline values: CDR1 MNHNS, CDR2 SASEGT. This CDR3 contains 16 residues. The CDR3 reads CASSLTSGGGMETQYF. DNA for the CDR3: TGTGCCAGCAGCCTCACTAGCGGGGGGGGCATGGAGACCCAGTACTTC.